A single sample is the source of the 27 T cell receptor beta chains below, sequenced in a study of CD8 T cells in Susac syndrome. Random hexamers were used to reverse transcribe an amount of about 0.45 to 1 ug RNA. MiXCR was run by TCRdb on the immunoSEQ multiplex PCR reads, yielding one entry per CDR3 protein. In the table there are some 100,000 distinct CDR3 sequences, 95% of which are singletons. Sequencing was carried out using CD8+ T cells from PBMCs. These receptors all come from a human donor with Susac syndrome.

This clonotype was observed a single time. This chain joins TRBV28 and TRBJ2-2; possible D gene TRBD2, 5 bases. The CDR3 has 15 amino acids. Trimming pared 5 bases from V and 1 base from J, leaving 11 bases between. Germline V lookup: CDR1 MDHEN, CDR2 SYDVKM. This chain's CDR3 is CASSPRTLNTGELFF. As DNA, the CDR3 is TGTGCCAGCAGTCCTCGGACTCTGAACACCGGGGAGCTGTTTTTT.

There are a few counts of this clonotype. A read error may produce the germline difference seen at one junction end. This sequence joins TRBV5-1 and TRBJ1-2; D not certain. CDR1 SGHRS and CDR2 YFSETQ come from the germline V gene. The CDR3 is 11 amino acids. Here the CDR3 reads CASSGDYGYTF. The CDR3 coding sequence is TGTGCCAGCAGCGGGGACTATGGCTACACCTTC.

In DNA, the CDR3 is TGTGCCAGCAGCGAGGGACCGTACTATGGCTACACCTTC. The encoded protein is CASSEGPYYGYTF. The chain joins TRBV9 to TRBJ1-2, with D possibly TRBD1 on 5 matching bases. V gave up 3 bases and J gave up 3 bases, with 9 bases separating them. Germline V CDR1 and CDR2: SGDLS, YYNGEE. This CDR3 spans 13 amino acids. Full variable domain (rest looked up from reference TRBV9 and TRBJ1-2): DSGVTQTPKHLITATGQRVTLRCSPRSGDLSVYWYQQSLDQGLQFLIQYYNGEERAKGNILERFSAQQFPDLHSELNLSSLELGDSALYFCASSEGPYYGYTFGSGTRLTVV.

The rearrangement links TRBV12-3 or TRBV12-4 to TRBJ1-2; D ambiguous. Trimming removed 5 bases from V and 2 bases from J, with 6 bases in between. The CDR3 has 12 residues. The CDR3 DNA follows: TGTGCCAGCAGTCCTCGGAACTATGGCTACACCTTC. It codes for CASSPRNYGYTF.

The chain joins TRBV20-1 to TRBJ2-7, with D possibly matching TRBD2 (6 bases). The V gene's germline CDR1 is DFQATT and CDR2 SNEGSKA (reference sequence). The CDR3 totals 12 residues. Deletions cut 1 base from V and 6 bases from J, with 10 bases between. The CDR3 loop is CSARVEGPEQYF. CDR3 nucleotides: TGCAGTGCTAGAGTGGAGGGCCCCGAGCAGTACTTC.

The chain combines TRBV9 with TRBJ1-1; D gene unclear. Per germline, CDR1 SGDLS and CDR2 YYNGEE. V dropped 1 base and J dropped 0 bases, with 4 bases sitting between them. The CDR3 loop spans 13 amino acids. The CDR3 here is CASSVSMNTEAFF. CDR3 sequence (DNA): TGTGCCAGCAGCGTAAGCATGAACACTGAAGCTTTCTTT.

Comments on this clonotype: A junction end diverges from the germline sequence, so it may reflect a read error. The chain combines TRBV4-2 with TRBJ2-5; 7 bases align to TRBD2. The CDR3 extends over 15 amino acids. CDR1 is LGHNA, CDR2 YNFKEQ, per germline. The chain's CDR3 is CASSQVGDYQETQYF. The DNA of the CDR3 is TGTGCCAGCAGCCAAGTAGGGGACTACCAGGAGACCCAGTACTTC.

The rearrangement joins TRBV20-1 to TRBJ2-3, with 10 bases lining up with TRBD2. The CDR3 spans 15 residues. Germline V gene sequence: CDR1 DFQATT, CDR2 SNEGSKA (reference sequence). With V trimmed by 0 bases and J by 7 bases, 7 bases remained unmatched. The CDR3 protein is CSARDLAGVRNTQYF. The DNA of the CDR3 is TGCAGTGCTAGAGATCTAGCGGGAGTGAGGAATACGCAGTATTTT.

V usage is TRBV20-1 and J usage is TRBJ2-1; no reliable D call. This CDR3 is built from 13 residues. The germline V and J ends were trimmed by 0 bases and 8 bases, with 11 bases remaining between them. Germline CDR1 reads DFQATT; CDR2 reads SNEGSKA (reference sequence). The CDR3 spells CSARDVGNDEQFF. In nucleotides, the CDR3 is TGCAGTGCTAGAGACGTTGGCAACGATGAGCAGTTCTTC.

This sequence joins TRBV29-1 and TRBJ1-2; no clear D. V lost 3 bases and J 3 bases, leaving 5 bases between the germline ends. The CDR3 consists of 11 residues. Germline values: CDR1 SQVTM, CDR2 ANQGSEA. Written as DNA, the CDR3 is TGCAGCGTTGAGGGAGACTATGGCTACACCTTC. Protein sequence: CSVEGDYGYTF.

V is TRBV29-1 and J is TRBJ2-3, with 7 positions matching TRBD2. This CDR3 has 13 amino acids. In germline, CDR1 is SQVTM, CDR2 ANQGSEA. CDR3: CTGGGILADTQYF. CDR3 sequence (DNA): TGCACCGGCGGGGGTATATTGGCAGATACGCAGTATTTT.

The chain employs TRBV4-1 and TRBJ2-2, with TRBD2 identical over 11 bases. After removal of 3 bases from V and 6 bases from J, the junction contained 9 bases not matched to a gene. This CDR3 region has 17 residues. Per germline, CDR1 MGHRA and CDR2 YSYEKL. The CDR3, as DNA: TGCGCCAGCAGCCAGGCTAGCGGGGGGCCTCACCCCGGGGAGCTGTTTTTT. Its translation: CASSQASGGPHPGELFF.

J is TRBJ2-6 and V is TRBV18; D call uncertain. Germline loops: CDR1 KGHSH, CDR2 LQKENI. Trimming took off 2 bases at V and 4 bases at J, with 9 bases between the two ends. This CDR3 has 15 amino acids. Here the CDR3 DNA reads TGTGCCAGCTCACCAGGACCTCCCGGGGCCAACGTCCTGACTTTC. This gives the protein CASSPGPPGANVLTF. The whole variable domain, filled in from reference TRBV18 and TRBJ2-6, reads NAGVMQNPRHLVRRRGQEARLRCSPMKGHSHVYWYRQLPEEGLKFMVYLQKENIIDESGMPKERFSAEFPKEGPSILRIQQVVRGDSAAYFCASSPGPPGANVLTFGAGSRLTVL.

The chain joins TRBV12-3 or TRBV12-4 to TRBJ2-1; D may be TRBD1 (5 bases). The CDR3 spans 17 residues. Trimming pared 4 bases from V and 0 bases from J, leaving 16 bases between. CDR3 region: CASSSKPVGHSYNEQFF. The CDR3 nucleotides read TGTGCCAGCAGTTCCAAACCAGTCGGACACTCCTACAATGAGCAGTTCTTC.

The rearrangement joins TRBV29-1 to TRBJ2-7; 14 bases map to TRBD2. Germline loops: CDR1 SQVTM, CDR2 ANQGSEA. The CDR3 loop spans 14 amino acids. Trimming cost V 6 bases and J 5 bases; bases outside gene matches: 6. The CDR3 protein is CSVLPGLAGDEQYF. The CDR3 coding sequence is TGCAGCGTACTCCCGGGACTAGCGGGAGACGAGCAGTACTTC.

This rearrangement joins TRBV12-3 or TRBV12-4 to TRBJ2-5; no reliable D call. The V gene lost 4 bases and the J gene lost 2 bases, with 11 bases spanning the gap. The CDR3 has 14 amino acids. This CDR3 is CASSWARAQETQYF. DNA of the CDR3: TGTGCCAGCAGTTGGGCTAGAGCTCAAGAGACCCAGTACTTC.

The sample holds one count of this clonotype. CDR3 region: CASSYNQPQHF. The CDR3 DNA reads TGTGCCAGCAGTTACAATCAGCCCCAGCATTTT. The genes are TRBV28 and TRBJ1-5, with D unclear. V shed 4 bases and J shed 3 bases, with 1 base lying between them. Looked up from germline, CDR1 is MDHEN and CDR2 is SYDVKM. The CDR3 is 11 amino acids.

The chain uses TRBV3-1 and TRBJ1-3; TRBD1 matches 7 bases. The CDR3 covers 14 residues. The V segment lost 6 bases and the J segment 1 base; nucleotides outside the gene matches: 3. Per the germline V gene, CDR1 is LGHDT and CDR2 is YNNKEL (reference sequence). The DNA of the CDR3 is TGTGCCAGCAGTCAGGGGGGATCTGGAAACACCATATATTTT. Its translation: CASSQGGSGNTIYF.

The DNA of the CDR3 is TGTGCCAGCTCACCCGACAGCCTGAACACTGAAGCTTTCTTT. It is translated as CASSPDSLNTEAFF. This sequence joins TRBV18 and TRBJ1-1; possible D gene TRBD1, 5 bases. V gave up 3 bases and J gave up 0 bases, with 8 bases separating them. This CDR3 contains 14 residues. Germline CDR1 reads KGHSH; CDR2 reads LQKENI.

V gene TRBV13 combines with J gene TRBJ2-7; 13 nucleotides agree with TRBD2. Trimming took 5 bases from V and 4 from J; bases not matched to a gene: 17. Looked up from germline, CDR1 is PRHDT and CDR2 is FYEKMQ (reference sequence). This CDR3 is built from 19 residues. For the CDR3, the DNA is TGTGCCAGCAGCCCCGACCCCGGGACTAGCGGGGCCTACGGGTACGAGCAGTACTTC. Encoded protein: CASSPDPGTSGAYGYEQYF.

The V and J genes are TRBV7-9 and TRBJ2-1, with D possibly being TRBD1 (6 bases). The CDR3 sequence is 12 residues long. Germline V gene data show CDR1 as SEHNR and CDR2 as FQNEAQ (reference sequence). V was cut by 3 bases and J by 10 bases, with 10 bases left in between. CDR3 in DNA: TGTGCCAGCAGCTTGGCCGGGACAGAGCAGTTCTTC. It translates to CASSLAGTEQFF.

The chain uses TRBV25-1 and TRBJ2-3, with D unresolved. V lost 2 bases, J lost 4 bases, and 4 bases lay in between. This CDR3 is 12 amino acids long. In germline, CDR1 is MGHDK, CDR2 SYGVNS. This CDR3 reads CASSEGSDTQYF. The CDR3, as DNA: TGTGCCAGCAGTGAAGGGTCAGATACGCAGTATTTT. Drawing the rest from reference TRBV25-1 and TRBJ2-3, the complete variable domain is EADIYQTPRYLVIGTGKKITLECSQTMGHDKMYWYQQDPGMELHLIHYSYGVNSTEKGDLSSESTVSRIRTEHFPLTLESARPSHTSQYLCASSEGSDTQYFGPGTRLTVL.

This rearrangement joins TRBV5-4 to TRBJ2-7; 7 nucleotides line up with TRBD1. Germline CDR1 reads SGHNT; CDR2 reads YYREEE (reference sequence). The CDR3 runs 12 residues. With V trimmed by 4 bases and J by 6 bases, 4 bases remained unmatched. The CDR3 protein is CASSPGTVEQYF. CDR3 sequence (DNA): TGTGCCAGCAGCCCCGGGACAGTCGAGCAGTACTTC.

This rearrangement joins TRBV12-3 or TRBV12-4 to TRBJ1-2; TRBD1 might be the D (6 bases). CDR3 length: 14 amino acids. V lost 6 bases and J 8 bases, leaving 19 bases between the germline ends. The CDR3 nucleotides are TGTGCCAGCAGCTTCTCGGGGGGCCCGGGAGGCTACACCTTC. This codes for CASSFSGGPGGYTF.

V usage is TRBV25-1 and J usage is TRBJ2-2; 7 bases align to TRBD2. CDR1 and CDR2 (germline): MGHDK, SYGVNS. The CDR3 has 16 residues. The V gene end was trimmed by 1 base and the J gene end by 1 base; junction bases not matched to a gene: 3. The CDR3 region is CASSEFGTMNTGELFF. CDR3 coding DNA: TGTGCCAGCAGTGAATTCGGGACTATGAACACCGGGGAGCTGTTTTTT.

The J gene is TRBJ2-3, the V gene TRBV29-1; D may be TRBD1 (5 bases). Germline CDR1 SQVTM, CDR2 ANQGSEA. The ends were cut back, 4 bases at V and 3 bases at J, with 14 bases in the middle. This CDR3 has 14 residues. The CDR3: CSVVQGSRTDTQYF. The CDR3 nucleotides read TGCAGCGTTGTTCAGGGAAGCAGGACAGATACGCAGTATTTT.

The chain carries TRBV7-9 and TRBJ1-2; D is perhaps TRBD1 (6 bases). The germline V gene has CDR1 SEHNR and CDR2 FQNEAQ (reference sequence). The CDR3 consists of 11 residues. Trimming shortened V by 3 bases and J by 10 bases, and 9 bases separated the two germline ends. The CDR3 sequence is CASSLAGDYTF. The CDR3 DNA follows: TGTGCCAGCAGCTTGGCAGGGGACTACACCTTC.